This TCR beta chain came from a study of long-term antiretroviral therapy in people with HIV. Study conclusions and caveats: Drawn between 2004 and 2017, the blood was possibly obtained under older ART regimens.

Per the germline V gene, CDR1 is SGDLS and CDR2 is YYNGEE. Between the trimmed V and J ends, which lost 2 bases and 3 bases, there was a span of 9 bases. The CDR3 loop spans 13 amino acids. Samples were assayed with immunoSEQ v3.0 at survey level. The protocol was immunoSEQ multiplex PCR, while the TCRdb copy is restricted to in-frame clones and leaves out a portion. The data hold 20,000 to 30,000 clones, with roughly 85% observed a single time. A minimum of one pre-ART and two post-ART PBMC samples existed for each donor. Participants living with HIV all received treatment in the United States. As regards this clone: What it binds is not known.

This receptor was identified in a man aged 40-55 years with HIV. The chain has TRBV9 and TRBJ2-7; D is unresolved. The sample was unsorted PBMCs, taken 2.3 years after starting antiretroviral therapy. The CDR3 DNA follows: TGTGCCAGCAGCGTTGGGGAATTCTACGAGCAGTACTTC. It specifies CASSVGEFYEQYF.